Below are 6 T cell receptor beta chains sequenced from a single sample in a study of blood T cell repertoires in COVID-19. The repertoire was sequenced with immunoSEQ multiplex PCR; TCRdb's copy has only in-frame clones and lacks some. The sample lists hundreds of thousands of clones; roughly 86% were seen once. Sequences were obtained from peripheral blood. These receptors all come from a man aged 55 to 70 with acute or convalescent COVID-19.

This clone came up once. The chain joins TRBV7-2 to TRBJ1-5; TRBD1 agrees at 7 bases. CDR3 length: 14 residues. V gave up 10 bases and J gave up 0 bases; unmatched junction bases: 6. Looked up from germline, CDR1 is SGHTA and CDR2 is FQGNSA. The CDR3 nucleotides are TGTGCCACTGGGACAGAATATAGCAATCAGCCCCAGCATTTT. Translated, it gives CATGTEYSNQPQHF.

The V and J genes are TRBV5-6 and TRBJ1-4; perhaps TRBD1 as D (5 bases). This CDR3 spans 15 amino acids. From germline, CDR1 is SGHDT and CDR2 YYEEEE. With 1 base removed from V and 2 bases from J, the gap between germline ends came to 9 bases. CDR3 amino acids: CASSLQGSTNEKLFF. The CDR3 DNA reads as TGTGCCAGCAGCTTGCAGGGTAGCACTAATGAAAAACTGTTTTTT.

This clone showed up just once. The chain links TRBV9 to TRBJ2-4; 9 bases match TRBD2. V dropped 0 bases and J dropped 6; count of bases not matched to a gene: 4. The CDR3 covers 15 residues. From germline, CDR1 is SGDLS and CDR2 YYNGEE. The CDR3 region is CASSVGGGVGNIQYF. CDR3 nucleotide sequence: TGTGCCAGCAGCGTAGGCGGGGGGGTTGGAAACATTCAGTACTTC.

This sequence joins TRBV6-5 and TRBJ1-2; 7 bases align to TRBD1. The CDR3 loop spans 13 amino acids. Germline V gives CDR1 MNHEY, CDR2 SVGAGI. After removal of 5 bases from V and 7 bases from J, the junction contained 7 bases not matched to a gene. CDR3 in amino acids: CASSNDRVGGYTF. The CDR3 DNA reads as TGTGCCAGCAGTAACGACAGGGTTGGTGGCTACACCTTC.

The rearrangement links TRBV3-1 (or the pseudogene TRBV3-2) to TRBJ2-1, with 8 bases that match TRBD1. There are 15 residues in the CDR3. Losses at the gene ends were 1 base for V and 4 bases for J; bases not matched to a gene: 3. The V gene's germline CDR1 is LGHDT and CDR2 YNNKEL (reference sequence). The DNA of the CDR3 is TGTGCCAGCAGCCAAGGGACAGGGAGGTACAATGAGCAGTTCTTC. Amino acids: CASSQGTGRYNEQFF.

This clone has only one observation. As DNA, the CDR3 is TGTGCCAGCAGCTTGGCCGGTAGCGGGGGGGCCCTAGGGCAGTTCTTC. This translates into CASSLAGSGGALGQFF. The V gene is TRBV5-6, the J gene TRBJ2-1, with 11 bases aligning to TRBD2. Trimming cost V 0 bases and J 12 bases; bases outside gene matches: 11. Germline V lookup: CDR1 SGHDT, CDR2 YYEEEE. CDR3 length equals 16 residues.